The sample holds a few counts of the clone carrying this TCR beta chain. The CDR3 has 13 residues. V was pared by 3 bases and J by 8 bases, with 3 bases of the junction left unmatched. Looked up from germline, CDR1 is LNHNV and CDR2 is YYDKDF (reference sequence). These data belong to a study of blood T cell repertoires in COVID-19. The method was immunoSEQ multiplex PCR; TCRdb's version includes in-frame clones alone and lacks a portion of them. This sample carries roughly 210,000 clones, around 80% of them seen once, and the ten largest clones take roughly a tenth. The sequencing input was peripheral blood. The chain couples TRBV15 to TRBJ1-4, with 7 bases aligning to TRBD1. The sequence derives from a woman of 80 years or more with COVID-19, enrolled during active disease. The CDR3 region is CATSSLDREKLFF. As DNA, the CDR3 is TGTGCCACCAGCAGCTTGGACAGGGAAAAACTGTTTTTT.